A single T cell receptor (beta chain) is shown here with its context. Its antigen is not identified. These data are taken from a study of cytomegalovirus exposure and HLA in healthy donors. As for the study in general: Within an early data release were about 85 million unique TCRs drawn from HLA-typed donors. There were some 410 genotyped donors. Of these, roughly 80% fell in the genetic ancestry cluster associated with self-reported Caucasian donors.

Study observations and caveats: Later work found most CMV-associated TCR beta chains apparently HLA-restricted.

J lost 1 base, V lost 0 bases, and 4 bases had no gene match. Looked up from germline, CDR1 is SGHNT and CDR2 is YYREEE (reference sequence). CDR3 size: 17 residues. PCR involved 60 Vbeta and 13 Jbeta primers. Repertoires were generated with immunoSEQ multiplex PCR, while TCRdb's copy carries only in-frame clones and drops some. The table lists around 210,000 clones, about 85% of them singletons. The chain has TRBV5-4 and TRBJ2-3, with 11 nucleotides matching TRBD2. This TCR derives from a girl under 10 years old in good health and CMV-seronegative. The material sequenced was PBMCs. The CDR3 nucleotides are TGTGCCAGCAGCTTGGGGCTACTAGCGGGAGGCACAGATACGCAGTATTTT. Translating gives CASSLGLLAGGTDTQYF. Full variable domain (remainder filled in from reference TRBV5-4 and TRBJ2-3): ETGVTQSPTHLIKTRGQQVTLRCSSQSGHNTVSWYQQALGQGPQFIFQYYREEENGRGNFPPRFSGLQFPNYSSELNVNALELDDSALYLCASSLGLLAGGTDTQYFGPGTRLTVL.